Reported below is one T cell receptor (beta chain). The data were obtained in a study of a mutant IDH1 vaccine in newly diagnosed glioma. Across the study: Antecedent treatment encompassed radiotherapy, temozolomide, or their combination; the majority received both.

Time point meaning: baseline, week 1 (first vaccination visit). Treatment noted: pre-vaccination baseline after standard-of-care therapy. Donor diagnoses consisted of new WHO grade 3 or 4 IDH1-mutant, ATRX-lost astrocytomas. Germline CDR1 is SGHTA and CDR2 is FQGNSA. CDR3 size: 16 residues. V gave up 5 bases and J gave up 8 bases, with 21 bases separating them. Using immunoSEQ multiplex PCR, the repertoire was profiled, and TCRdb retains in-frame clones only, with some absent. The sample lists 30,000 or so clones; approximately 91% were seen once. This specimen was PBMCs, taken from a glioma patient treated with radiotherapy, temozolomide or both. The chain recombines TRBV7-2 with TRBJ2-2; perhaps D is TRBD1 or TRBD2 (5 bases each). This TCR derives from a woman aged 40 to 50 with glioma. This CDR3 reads CASSHSGDPRTGELFF. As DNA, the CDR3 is TGTGCCAGCAGCCATTCTGGGGACCCTAGGACAGGGGAGCTGTTTTTT.